The following is a T cell receptor (beta chain) sequence with its context. The sample is drawn from a study of T cell changes during pregnancy in multiple sclerosis. Sequencing was performed with immunoSEQ multiplex PCR; in TCRdb, only in-frame clones are kept and a portion is missing. The table includes about 110,000 clones, about 90% detected once. V dropped 3 bases and J dropped 0 bases, with 5 bases sitting between them. There are 13 residues in the CDR3. The germline V gene encodes CDR1 SGHAT and CDR2 FQNNGV. This clonotype was obtained from a female donor with multiple sclerosis, enrolled in a pregnancy study. V gene TRBV11-2 combines with J gene TRBJ1-1; D call uncertain. Sequenced here: peripheral blood, sampled after pregnancy. The CDR3 DNA is TGTGCCAGCAGCTTCTCAGTGAACACTGAAGCTTTCTTT. This sequence encodes CASSFSVNTEAFF.